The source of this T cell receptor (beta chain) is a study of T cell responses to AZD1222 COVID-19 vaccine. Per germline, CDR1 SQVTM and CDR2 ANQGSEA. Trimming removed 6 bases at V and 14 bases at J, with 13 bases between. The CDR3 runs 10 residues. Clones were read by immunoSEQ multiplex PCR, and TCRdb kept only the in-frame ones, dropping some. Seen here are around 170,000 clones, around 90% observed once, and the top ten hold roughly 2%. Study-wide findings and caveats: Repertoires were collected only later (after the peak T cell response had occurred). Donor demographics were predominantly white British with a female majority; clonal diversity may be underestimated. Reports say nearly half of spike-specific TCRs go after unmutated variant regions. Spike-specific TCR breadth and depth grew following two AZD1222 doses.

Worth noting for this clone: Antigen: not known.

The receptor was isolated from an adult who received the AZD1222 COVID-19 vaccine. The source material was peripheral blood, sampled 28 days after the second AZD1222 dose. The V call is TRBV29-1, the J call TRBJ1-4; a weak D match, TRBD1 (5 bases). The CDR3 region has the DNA TGCAGCGTCCCGGGACTGATCCTGTTTTTT. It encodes CSVPGLILFF.